This T cell receptor (beta chain) was found in a study of CD8+ T cells in alopecia areata. Study context: Treated patients were given oral tofacitinib, which was dosed at 5 to 10 mg twice daily.

TCR sequencing used cDNA made by reverse transcription of extracted RNA. Assay used: immunoSEQ multiplex PCR; TCRdb lists only in-frame clones, some missing. The sample includes 160,000 or so clones, about 50% of them seen just once. General study findings and limits: More clonal than normal scalp was lesional scalp, particularly alopecia totalis/universalis.

Trimming took off 5 bases at V and 0 bases at J, with 11 bases between the two ends. Germline V CDR1 and CDR2: PRHDT, FYEKMQ (reference sequence). The CDR3 sequence is 16 residues long. This clone has only a few counts. The antigen is undetermined. The sequence came from a human donor with alopecia areata. The chain joins TRBV13 to TRBJ1-6; TRBD1 might be the D (5 bases). Sequencing used CD8+ T cells sorted from blood, obtained at week 0. The CDR3 nucleotides read TGTGCCAGCAGCGCCCGGGGGAGCTCCTATAATTCACCCCTCCACTTT. It is translated as CASSARGSSYNSPLHF.